Sequencing of this T cell receptor beta chain was carried out in a study of CD8 T cells in ankylosing spondylitis (dated by TCRdb to the late 2010s). Turning to the overall study: The study set out to find disease-linked TCR variants by profiling T cell receptor beta repertoires in ankylosing spondylitis patients and healthy donors. In total, the full study cohort was made up of about 99 healthy donors and roughly 27 ankylosing spondylitis patients. Peripheral blood was sampled, and synovial fluid was also collected from ankylosing spondylitis patients. On the study overall, not on this receptor specifically: The disease-linked clones showed a CD8+ phenotype and occurred at relatively low frequencies in peripheral blood. A TCR beta motif made up of under ten highly homologous amino acid variants appeared to be characteristic of blood from ankylosing spondylitis patients. Some motif variants had previously been reported in the synovial fluid and blood of reactive arthritis patients, which suggests shared mechanisms of disease initiation. The disease-linked clones were reported to be significantly enriched in matched synovial fluid samples from ankylosing spondylitis patients.

The germline V gene (reference sequence) specifies LGHDT as CDR1 and YNNKEL as CDR2. The V and J ends are trimmed by 4 bases and 6 bases, leaving 19 bases between them. The CDR3 runs 16 amino acids, cysteine and phenylalanine included. The only DNA kept is the CDR3, 48 bases in frame from the first base. These reads were obtained on an Illumina HiSeq 2500. Quantitative 5'-RACE with molecular barcodes was the method used to prepare the TCR beta libraries. Processing in the source paper ran as follows. A new computational method, built on a probabilistic model of VDJ rearrangement, was used to identify disease-linked TCR variants. Starting from the raw public reads, TCRdb applied fastp trimming at Q25, assembled clones with MiXCR and retained in-frame beta chains. Rows merge per CDR3 protein into single entries with the most common DNA and genes. The authors' filters were not applied to this entry. For this sample there are around 540,000 distinct CDR3 sequences; roughly an eighth appear just once. The ten largest account for nearly 7% of the sample.

This clonotype was counted only a few times. Its recognized antigen is unknown. No base quality values were provided; no much bigger clone lies one nucleotide off. The source of this sequence is a male donor with ankylosing spondylitis. The material sequenced was blood, either unsorted or a sorted T cell fraction (not recorded which). The chain is made from TRBV3-1 and TRBJ2-1, with the identity of the D gene unclear. The DNA sequence is as follows: TGTGCCAGCAGCCCCCCGATCCGAAGGCCGGGCAATGAGCAGTTCTTC. Protein translation: CASSPPIRRPGNEQFF.